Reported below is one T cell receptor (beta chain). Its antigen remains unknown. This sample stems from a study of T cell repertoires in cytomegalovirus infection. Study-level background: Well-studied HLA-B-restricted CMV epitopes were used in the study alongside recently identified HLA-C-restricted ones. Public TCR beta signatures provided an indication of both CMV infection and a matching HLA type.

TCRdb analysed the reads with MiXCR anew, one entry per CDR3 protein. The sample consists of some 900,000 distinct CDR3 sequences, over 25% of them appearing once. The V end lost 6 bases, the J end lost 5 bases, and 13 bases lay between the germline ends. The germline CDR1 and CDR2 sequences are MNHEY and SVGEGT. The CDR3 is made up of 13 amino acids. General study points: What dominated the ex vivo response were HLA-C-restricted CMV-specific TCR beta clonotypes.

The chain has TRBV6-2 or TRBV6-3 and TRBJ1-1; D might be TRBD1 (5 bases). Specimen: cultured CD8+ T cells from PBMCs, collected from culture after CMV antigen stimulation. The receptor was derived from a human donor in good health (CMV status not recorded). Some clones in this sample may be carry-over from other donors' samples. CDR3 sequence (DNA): TGTGCCAGCAGGCAAGGGACGGGGACTGAAGCTTTCTTT. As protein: CASRQGTGTEAFF.